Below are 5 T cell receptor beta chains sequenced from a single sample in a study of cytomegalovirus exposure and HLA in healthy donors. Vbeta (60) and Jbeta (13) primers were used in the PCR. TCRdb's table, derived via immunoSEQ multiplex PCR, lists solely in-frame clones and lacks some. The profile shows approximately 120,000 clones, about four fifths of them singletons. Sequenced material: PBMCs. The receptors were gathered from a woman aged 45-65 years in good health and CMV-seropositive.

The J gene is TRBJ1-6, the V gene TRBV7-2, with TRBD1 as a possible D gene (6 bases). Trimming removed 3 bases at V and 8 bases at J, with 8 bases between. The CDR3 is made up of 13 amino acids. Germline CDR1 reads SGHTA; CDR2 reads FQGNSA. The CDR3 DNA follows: TGTGCCAGCAGCTTGGACAGCTATTCACCCCTCCACTTT. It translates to CASSLDSYSPLHF.

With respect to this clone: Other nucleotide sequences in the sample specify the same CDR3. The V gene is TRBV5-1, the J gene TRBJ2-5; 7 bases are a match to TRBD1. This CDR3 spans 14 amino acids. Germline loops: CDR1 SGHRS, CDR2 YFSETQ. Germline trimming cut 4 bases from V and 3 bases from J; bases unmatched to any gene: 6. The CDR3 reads CASSPGTAKETQYF. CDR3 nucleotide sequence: TGCGCCAGCAGCCCCGGGACAGCCAAAGAGACCCAGTACTTC.

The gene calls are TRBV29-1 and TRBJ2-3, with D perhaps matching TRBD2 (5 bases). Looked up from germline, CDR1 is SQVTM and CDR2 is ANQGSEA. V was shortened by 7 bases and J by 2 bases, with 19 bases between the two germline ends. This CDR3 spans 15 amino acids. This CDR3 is CSAPEGWETTDTQYF. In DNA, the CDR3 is TGCAGCGCCCCCGAAGGGTGGGAGACCACAGATACGCAGTATTTT.

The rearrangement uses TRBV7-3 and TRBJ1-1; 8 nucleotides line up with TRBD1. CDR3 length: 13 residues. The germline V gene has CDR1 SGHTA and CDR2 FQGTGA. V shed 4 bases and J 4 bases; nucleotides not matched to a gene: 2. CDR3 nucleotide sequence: TGTGCCAGCAGCTCTGGACAGGGCACTGAAGCTTTCTTT. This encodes CASSSGQGTEAFF.

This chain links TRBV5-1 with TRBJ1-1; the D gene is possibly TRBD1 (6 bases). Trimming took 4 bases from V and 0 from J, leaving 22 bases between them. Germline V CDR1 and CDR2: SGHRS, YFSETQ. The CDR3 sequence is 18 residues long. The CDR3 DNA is TGCGCCAGCAGCCGGCGGGGGCGGACAGCCGGAGTGAACACTGAAGCTTTCTTT. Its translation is CASSRRGRTAGVNTEAFF.